This TCR beta chain came from a study of patients and donors after allogeneic stem cell transplantation (dated by TCRdb to the early 2020s). This clonotype was recorded many times. Its target antigen remains unknown. Base-call qualities are not available, and no considerably larger clone is one nucleotide away. CDR1 and CDR2, per the germline V gene, are SQVTM and ANQGSEA. From the cysteine up to the phenylalanine, the CDR3 has a length of 13 residues. CDR3 DNA only is kept here, 39 bases in frame from base 1. V is pared back by 7 bases and J by 0 bases, with 11 bases lying between the germline termini. The protocol used for the library was RT-PCR. The sequencer was a NextSeq 550. TCRdb's own reprocessing of the public reads used fastp at Q25 and MiXCR and kept productive beta chains. Each entry is one CDR3 protein sequence, shown with its most common DNA and genes. In all, the sample holds roughly 960,000 distinct CDR3 sequences, and roughly 18% of those were seen once. The ten biggest clones cover about 6% of the sample.

The rearrangement combines TRBV29-1 with TRBJ2-3; the D gene is perhaps TRBD1, from 6 matching bases. The sequence was obtained from a human donor who was either an allogeneic HSCT recipient or a stem cell or donor lymphocyte infusion donor (not recorded which). It is not recorded whose cells these are; they may come from a transplant donor. Source material: blood, either unsorted or a sorted T cell fraction (not recorded which). Here is the DNA: TGCAGCGGTTTCAGGGGTAGCACAGATACGCAGTATTTT. This yields the protein CSGFRGSTDTQYF.